This TCR beta chain derives from a study of blood T cell repertoires in COVID-19. While infection was still active, Seattle patients were enrolled and then followed longitudinally. This table comes from immunoSEQ multiplex PCR, and its TCRdb copy is limited to in-frame clones, with some not included. The table shows 150,000 to 200,000 clones, with roughly four fifths occurring only once. After removal of 4 bases from V and 7 bases from J, the junction contained 16 bases not matched to a gene. Germline loops: CDR1 LGHDT, CDR2 YNNKEL (reference sequence). This CDR3 is built from 18 residues. What was sequenced was peripheral blood. The sequence was collected from a woman in her 70s with COVID-19, enrolled during active disease. This chain joins TRBV3-1 (or the pseudogene TRBV3-2) and TRBJ2-1, with 10 bases lining up with TRBD2. The CDR3 DNA reads as TGTGCCAGCAGCCTAGGCTCAGCGGGAGGGCCAGGGAGGAATGAGCAGTTCTTC. As protein: CASSLGSAGGPGRNEQFF.